What follows is one TCR beta chain and its context. A Seattle source enrolled patients during active infection and followed them longitudinally. This record comes from a study of blood T cell repertoires in COVID-19. The CDR3 is made up of 16 amino acids. Germline CDR1 is SEHNR and CDR2 is FQNEAQ (reference sequence). V lost 5 bases and J 5 bases, leaving 21 bases between the germline ends. Measured with immunoSEQ multiplex PCR; TCRdb has only the in-frame clones, and not every one. The data hold over 150,000 clones, with approximately 87% observed a single time. Material for sequencing was peripheral blood. This sequence originates from a woman aged 65 to 85 with COVID-19, enrolled during active disease. This rearrangement joins TRBV7-9 to TRBJ1-1, with a possible D match to TRBD1 (6 bases). This CDR3 reads CASSPLRYAGETEAFF. Here the CDR3 DNA reads TGTGCCAGCAGCCCCCTCCGCTATGCAGGGGAGACTGAAGCTTTCTTT.